Listed here are 9 T cell receptor beta chains from one sample, sequenced in a study of PD-1 blockade in classical Hodgkin lymphoma. There was relapse after autologous stem cell transplantation in every patient, and there was variation in brentuximab vedotin exposure. Method: immunoSEQ multiplex PCR; TCRdb's copy keeps in-frame clones and lacks some. The profile shows more than 25,000 clones, about four fifths of them singletons. Sequenced material: peripheral blood mononuclear cells (PBMCs), taken before the second cycle of nivolumab. These receptors came from a human donor with classical Hodgkin lymphoma.

This clone appeared once. V gene TRBV2 combines with J gene TRBJ1-1, with D perhaps matching TRBD1 (6 bases). Trimming shortened V by 4 bases and J by 7 bases, and 13 bases separated the two germline ends. The CDR3 consists of 13 residues. Germline loops: CDR1 SNHLY, CDR2 FYNNEI. The CDR3 DNA reads TGTGCCAGCAGTGTCACAGGGTTGGGTGAAGCTTTCTTT. Translation gives CASSVTGLGEAFF.

The V gene is TRBV20-1, the J gene TRBJ2-7; D unclear. CDR1 and CDR2 (germline): DFQATT, SNEGSKA (reference sequence). V lost 3 bases and J 4 bases, leaving 7 bases between the germline ends. This CDR3 has 11 residues. CDR3 nucleotide sequence: TGCAGTGCTAGTTTACAGTACGAGCAGTACTTC. Encoded protein: CSASLQYEQYF.

V usage is TRBV6-5 and J usage is TRBJ2-7, with no clear D. CDR3 length equals 13 residues. CDR1 is MNHEY and CDR2 is SVGAGI in the germline V gene. Trimming took off 6 bases at V and 5 bases at J, with 14 bases between the two ends. The CDR3 loop reads CASRNSASNEQYF. The CDR3 DNA follows: TGTGCCAGCAGAAATTCCGCCTCGAACGAGCAGTACTTC.

J is TRBJ2-7 and V is TRBV7-6, with 8 bases fitting TRBD2. Trimming at V came to 4 bases and at J to 0 bases, leaving 11 bases not matched to a gene. This CDR3 comprises 17 residues. Germline V gene lookup returns CDR1 SGHVS and CDR2 FNYEAQ. This chain's CDR3 is CASSSGGAGDLSYEQYF. CDR3 nucleotide sequence: TGTGCCAGCAGCTCCGGGGGGGCGGGTGACCTCTCCTACGAGCAGTACTTC.

The chain employs TRBV18 and TRBJ1-1, with TRBD1 identical over 9 bases. CDR1 is KGHSH and CDR2 is LQKENI in the germline V gene. V lost 5 bases and J lost 5; bases outside the gene matches: 9. The CDR3 is 15 amino acids. CDR3 in DNA: TGTGCCAGCTCAGGGACAGGGTCGAGTGGGACTGAAGCTTTCTTT. Encoded protein: CASSGTGSSGTEAFF. Supplemented by reference TRBV18 and TRBJ1-1, the full variable domain reads NAGVMQNPRHLVRRRGQEARLRCSPMKGHSHVYWYRQLPEEGLKFMVYLQKENIIDESGMPKERFSAEFPKEGPSILRIQQVVRGDSAAYFCASSGTGSSGTEAFFGQGTRLTVV.

The chain couples TRBV18 to TRBJ2-1; TRBD2 aligns across 14 bases. The trim removed 4 bases at V and 6 bases at J, leaving 2 bases unmatched. Germline assignment: CDR1 KGHSH and CDR2 LQKENI. This CDR3 region has 15 residues. CDR3 region: CASSRGTSGGNEQFF. DNA of the CDR3: TGTGCCAGCTCACGGGGGACTAGCGGGGGCAATGAGCAGTTCTTC. Full variable domain (outside the CDR3, taken from reference TRBV18 and TRBJ2-1): NAGVMQNPRHLVRRRGQEARLRCSPMKGHSHVYWYRQLPEEGLKFMVYLQKENIIDESGMPKERFSAEFPKEGPSILRIQQVVRGDSAAYFCASSRGTSGGNEQFFGPGTRLTVL.

The chain joins TRBV7-2 to TRBJ1-4; the match to TRBD1 covers 9 bases. Germline-derived CDR1 and CDR2 are SGHTA and FQGNSA. Unmatched junction bases numbered 3, after V lost 5 bases and J lost 5 bases. This CDR3 contains 14 residues. CDR3 in DNA: TGTGCCAGCAGCCAGACAGGGGGGAATGAAAAACTGTTTTTT. It translates to CASSQTGGNEKLFF.

The chain carries TRBV18 and TRBJ2-1; D perhaps matches TRBD2 (6 bases). Per germline, CDR1 KGHSH and CDR2 LQKENI. The CDR3 contains 14 residues. Deletions cut 6 bases from V and 5 bases from J, with 14 bases between. For the CDR3, the DNA is TGTGCCAGCTCCCCGGGACTGATAAACAATGAGCAGTTCTTC. This sequence encodes CASSPGLINNEQFF.

V and J are TRBV7-2 and TRBJ2-2; TRBD1 might be the D (6 bases). This CDR3 contains 18 residues. Trimming removed 5 bases from V and 8 bases from J, with 27 bases in between. Germline V CDR1 and CDR2: SGHTA, FQGNSA. As DNA, the CDR3 is TGTGCCAGCAGCCACATCATCAGGGGTACGCACTCCCTGGGGGAGCTGTTTTTT. Translating gives CASSHIIRGTHSLGELFF.